The T cell receptor beta chain under discussion was sequenced for a study of spatial heterogeneity in lung cancer. From the 5' RACE reads, TCRdb called clonotypes with MiXCR, one entry per CDR3 protein. The sample has 110,000 or so distinct CDR3 sequences; 9.5% to 14% are singletons. As to time point: blood at routine non-recurrence follow-up after resection. The CDR3 contains 15 residues. The V end lost 5 bases, the J end lost 1 base, and 14 bases lay between the germline ends. Germline CDR1 and CDR2: SEHNR and FQNEAQ (reference sequence). There are a few counts of this clonotype. The chain carries TRBV7-9 and TRBJ2-5, with TRBD1 as a possible D gene (5 bases). The TCR comes from a female donor with early-stage non-small cell lung cancer. Sequenced material: PBMCs, taken at follow-up. The CDR3: CASSPARTTQETQYF. CDR3 DNA sequence: TGTGCCAGCAGCCCCGCAAGGACAACCCAAGAGACCCAGTACTTC.